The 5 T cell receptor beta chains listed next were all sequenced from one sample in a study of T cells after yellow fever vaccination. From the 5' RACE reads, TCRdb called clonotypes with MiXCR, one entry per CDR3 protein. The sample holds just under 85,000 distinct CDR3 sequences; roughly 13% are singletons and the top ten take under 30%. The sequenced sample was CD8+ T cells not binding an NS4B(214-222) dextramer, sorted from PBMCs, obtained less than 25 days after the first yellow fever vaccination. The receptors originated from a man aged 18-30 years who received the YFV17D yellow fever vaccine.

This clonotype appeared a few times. CDR3 sequence reads: CASSLLTGSNEQYF. CDR3 nucleotide sequence: TGTGCCAGCAGTTTATTGACAGGAAGTAACGAGCAGTACTTC. The V gene is TRBV27, the J gene TRBJ2-7, with D maybe TRBD1 (6 bases). Germline CDR1 is MNHEY and CDR2 is SMNVEV (reference sequence). The CDR3 covers 14 residues. V was clipped by 1 base and J by 5 bases, with 12 bases between them.

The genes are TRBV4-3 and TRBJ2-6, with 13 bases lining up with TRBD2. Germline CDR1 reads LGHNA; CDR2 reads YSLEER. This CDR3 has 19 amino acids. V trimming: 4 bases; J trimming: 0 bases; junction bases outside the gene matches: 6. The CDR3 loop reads CASSPTWTSGSSGANVLTF. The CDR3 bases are TGCGCCAGCAGCCCCACGTGGACTAGCGGGAGCTCTGGGGCCAACGTCCTGACTTTC.

As DNA, the CDR3 is TGTGCCAGCAGTTGGTCAGCCGGGCCGGGGGAGCAGTTCTTC. As protein: CASSWSAGPGEQFF. The chain employs TRBV12-3 or TRBV12-4 and TRBJ2-1; possibly TRBD2 for D (5 bases). Trimming removed 4 bases at V and 10 bases at J, with 17 bases between. This CDR3 contains 14 residues.

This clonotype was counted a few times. CDR3 amino acids: CASSPGLAYEQYF. The CDR3 coding sequence is TGCGCCAGCAGCCCGGGGCTTGCCTACGAGCAGTACTTC. The chain has TRBV4-1 and TRBJ2-7; D may correspond to TRBD1 or TRBD2 (5 bases each). CDR1 is MGHRA, CDR2 YSYEKL, per germline. Trimming took 4 bases from V and 2 from J, leaving 9 bases between them. CDR3 length: 13 residues.

As DNA, the CDR3 is TGTGCCAGCAGCCCCGACAGATCAAAAGAGACCCAGTACTTC. This translates into CASSPDRSKETQYF. The V gene is TRBV7-9, the J gene TRBJ2-5, with D tentatively TRBD1 (5 bases). The V and J ends lost 5 bases and 3 bases respectively, with 13 bases between them. Germline loops: CDR1 SEHNR, CDR2 FQNEAQ (reference sequence). This CDR3 is built from 14 residues.